The clone carrying this TCR beta chain occurred many times. HTBI primers from iRepertoire and Arm-PCR of CDR3 regions yielded the TCR beta libraries. TCRdb independently ran MiXCR on the multiplex PCR reads; one entry per CDR3 protein. In the table there are fewer than 550,000 distinct CDR3 sequences, 16% of which are singletons. These data originate in a study of regulatory T cells in long-lasting Graves disease. The overall study: Newly diagnosed Graves' patients had taken antithyroid drugs under 3 months.

This sample's time point: newly diagnosed GD, antithyroid drugs for less than 3 months. Generation of the TCR library employed RNA extracted from PBMCs. Graves' disease diagnosis relied on American Thyroid Association guidelines. This CDR3 has 16 residues. V gave up 4 bases and J gave up 2 bases; unmatched junction bases: 6. From germline, CDR1 is MNHNS and CDR2 SASEGT. This sample was also put to use in a study of T cells in Graves' hyperthyroidism and ophthalmopathy. That report adds: Classification by a 13 V-J model distinguished ophthalmopathy from stable hyperthyroidism. Model-based prediction identified ophthalmopathy a median 6.5 months prior to its onset.

The material was peripheral blood mononuclear cells (PBMCs), obtained at new diagnosis, from a patient treated with antithyroid drugs. This TCR came from a woman aged 18-29 years with Graves disease. The chain is built from TRBV6-1 and TRBJ2-3, with 10 positions matching TRBD2. The CDR3 bases are TGTGCCAGCAGTGCCCTAGCGGGAGCTACCACAGATACGCAGTATTTT. Protein product: CASSALAGATTDTQYF.